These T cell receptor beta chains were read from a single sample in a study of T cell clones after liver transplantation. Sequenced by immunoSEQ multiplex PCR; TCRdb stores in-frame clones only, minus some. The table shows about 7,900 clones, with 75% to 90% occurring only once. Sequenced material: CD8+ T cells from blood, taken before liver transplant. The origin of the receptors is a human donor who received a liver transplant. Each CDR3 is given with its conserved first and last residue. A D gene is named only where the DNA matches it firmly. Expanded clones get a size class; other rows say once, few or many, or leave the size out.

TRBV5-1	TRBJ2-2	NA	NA	CASRYGTSNTGELFF	TGCGCCAGCAGGTATGGGACATCGAACACCGGGGAGCTGTTTTTT
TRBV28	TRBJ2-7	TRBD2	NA	CASSSYKGLVSEQYF	TGTGCCAGCAGTTCCTATAAGGGACTAGTAAGCGAGCAGTACTTC
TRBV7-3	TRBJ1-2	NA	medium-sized	CASSSGEGYTF	TGTGCCAGCAGCTCCGGGGAGGGCTACACCTTC
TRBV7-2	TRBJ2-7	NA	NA	CASSLAGGVSYEQYF	TGTGCCAGCAGCTTGGCAGGAGGTGTTTCCTACGAGCAGTACTTC
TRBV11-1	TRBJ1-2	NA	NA	CASSPGPGDYGYTF	TGTGCCAGCAGCCCCGGACCGGGGGACTATGGCTACACCTTC
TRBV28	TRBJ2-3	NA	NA	CASSKPLDTQYF	TGTGCCAGCAGTAAACCACTAGATACGCAGTATTTT
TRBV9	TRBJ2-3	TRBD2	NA	CASSVGIRGGTDTQYF	TGTGCCAGCAGCGTAGGAATCCGGGGGGGCACAGATACGCAGTATTTT
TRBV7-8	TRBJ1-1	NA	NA	CASSLRGTEAFF	TGTGCCAGCAGCTTGAGAGGAACTGAAGCTTTCTTT
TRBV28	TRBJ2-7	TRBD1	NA	CASSPRDRGVLEQYF	TGTGCCAGCAGTCCCCGGGACAGGGGGGTGCTCGAGCAGTACTTC
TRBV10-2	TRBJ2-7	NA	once	CASSEKADPRREQYF	TGCGCCAGCAGTGAGAAGGCAGACCCTCGGAGAGAGCAGTACTTC
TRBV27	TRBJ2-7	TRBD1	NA	CASSLSPGQGGYEQYF	TGTGCCAGCAGTTTATCACCGGGACAGGGGGGCTACGAGCAGTACTTC
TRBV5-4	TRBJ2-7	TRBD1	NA	CASSFLTGDAYEQYF	TGTGCCAGCAGCTTCCTGACAGGGGACGCCTACGAGCAGTACTTC
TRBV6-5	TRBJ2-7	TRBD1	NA	CASSYGQGTYEQYF	TGTGCCAGCAGTTACGGACAGGGCACCTACGAGCAGTACTTC
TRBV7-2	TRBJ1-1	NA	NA	CASSSIRTDFEAFF	TGTGCCAGCAGCTCTATCCGGACAGACTTTGAAGCTTTCTTT
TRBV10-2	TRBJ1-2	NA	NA	CASGYRVDGYTF	TGCGCCAGCGGGTACAGGGTGGATGGCTACACCTTC
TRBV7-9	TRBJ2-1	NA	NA	CASSLAGGLPEQFF	TGTGCCAGCAGCTTAGCGGGGGGTCTCCCTGAGCAGTTCTTC
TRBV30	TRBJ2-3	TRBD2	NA	CAWSVYGVSGDTDTQYF	TGTGCCTGGAGTGTTTACGGGGTTAGCGGGGACACAGATACGCAGTATTTT
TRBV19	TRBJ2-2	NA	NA	CASTPFWGANTGELFF	TGTGCCAGTACCCCGTTTTGGGGGGCGAACACCGGGGAGCTGTTTTTT
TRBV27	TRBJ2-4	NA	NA	CASSFGGAKNIQYF	TGTGCCAGCAGTTTTGGGGGGGCCAAAAACATTCAGTACTTC